These 18 T cell receptor beta chains were sequenced from one sample in a study of immune characterization of retroperitoneal liposarcoma. A single record per CDR3 protein comes from TCRdb applying MiXCR to the PCR reads. This table has around 20,000 distinct CDR3 sequences, 35% to 40% appearing once. Sample: blood. These receptors originate from a male donor with retroperitoneal liposarcoma.

The chain uses TRBV4-3 and TRBJ2-1; 11 bases align to TRBD1. There are 15 residues in the CDR3. From germline, CDR1 is LGHNA and CDR2 YSLEER. V shed 2 bases and J 13 bases; nucleotides not matched to a gene: 10. The CDR3 nucleotides are TGCGCCAGCAGCCAACAGGGACAGGGGGGAGAGACCCAGTTCTTC. Protein sequence: CASSQQGQGGETQFF.

The chain joins TRBV11-2 to TRBJ1-1; no definite D call. Trimming stripped 2 bases from V and 4 bases from J, with 5 bases between. This CDR3 contains 12 residues. Germline CDR1 reads SGHAT; CDR2 reads FQNNGV. The CDR3: CASSLTSTEAFF. CDR3 DNA: TGTGCCAGCAGCTTAACTTCCACTGAAGCTTTCTTT. Full variable domain (outside the CDR3, taken from reference TRBV11-2 and TRBJ1-1): EAGVAQSPRYKIIEKRQSVAFWCNPISGHATLYWYQQILGQGPKLLIQFQNNGVVDDSQLPKDRFSAERLKGVDSTLKIQPAKLEDSAVYLCASSLTSTEAFFGQGTRLTVV.

This clonotype has more than one count but fewer than ten. The chain is built from TRBV6-5 and TRBJ1-4; TRBD1 agrees at 10 bases. The CDR3 is 17 residues long. Germline V gene data show CDR1 as MNHEY and CDR2 as SVGAGI. With 2 bases clipped from V and 4 bases from J, the junction kept 7 bases outside the gene matches. The CDR3 DNA is TGTGCCAGCAGTTACAGGGCCGGGACAGGGGTTAATGAAAAACTGTTTTTT. This gives the protein CASSYRAGTGVNEKLFF.

Many counts were recorded for this clonotype. This sequence joins TRBV6-1 and TRBJ2-1; D not resolved. The better agreement between TRBJ2-7 and the DNA end casts doubt on the J call. The germline gives CDR1 MNHNS, CDR2 SASEGT. CDR3 length: 17 residues. CDR3 sequence (DNA): TGTGCCAGCAGTGCACGTAGGGCAGTCCACTCCTACAATGAGCAGTACTTC. It codes for CASSARRAVHSYNEQYF.

The V and J genes are TRBV4-1 and TRBJ2-1, with 13 bases identical to TRBD2. CDR3 length: 18 amino acids. With 1 base clipped from V and 4 bases from J, the junction kept 7 bases outside the gene matches. Germline CDR1 and CDR2: MGHRA and YSYEKL. The CDR3 loop is CASSQVDLGLAGYNEQFF. The CDR3 DNA reads TGCGCCAGCAGCCAAGTCGATTTGGGACTAGCGGGATACAATGAGCAGTTCTTC.

A remark on this clonotype: The CDR3 carries no conserved terminal phenylalanine or tryptophan, so it likely arises from a read error. This chain connects TRBV6-5 to TRBJ1-6, with D uncertain. From germline, CDR1 is MNHEY and CDR2 SVGAGI. The CDR3 runs to 13 residues. V was pared by 2 bases and J by 11 bases, with 10 bases between. The CDR3 region is CASSYGRLTPLHC. The CDR3 nucleotides are TGTGCCAGCAGTTACGGTCGGTTGACACCCCTCCACTGT.

The chain combines TRBV27 with TRBJ2-4, with D possibly TRBD1 on 6 matching bases. CDR1 is MNHEY and CDR2 is SMNVEV in the germline V gene (reference sequence). V was clipped by 1 base and J by 0 bases, with 10 bases between them. The CDR3 sequence is 16 residues long. The CDR3 coding sequence is TGTGCCAGCAGTTTATACAGGGAGCCAGCCAAAAACATTCAGTACTTC. This sequence encodes CASSLYREPAKNIQYF.

Ten or more counts support this clonotype. V and J are TRBV6-1 and TRBJ2-1; TRBD1 aligns across 10 bases. The CDR3 extends over 13 amino acids. Germline V gene data show CDR1 as MNHNS and CDR2 as SASEGT. The trim removed 8 bases at V and 13 bases at J, leaving 11 bases unmatched. The CDR3 region has the DNA TGTGCCAGCGGGGGGTGGGACAGGGGTACCCAGTTCTTC. This codes for CASGGWDRGTQFF.

V usage is TRBV5-1 and J usage is TRBJ2-5; D perhaps matches TRBD1 (6 bases). V was clipped by 0 bases and J by 5 bases, with 14 bases between them. Germline V gives CDR1 SGHRS, CDR2 YFSETQ. The CDR3 has 15 residues. CDR3 region: CASSLGQGSVETQYF. CDR3 in DNA: TGCGCCAGCAGCTTGGGGCAGGGGTCGGTCGAGACCCAGTACTTC.

The chain has TRBV6-5 and TRBJ2-3; D is unresolved. This CDR3 spans 11 amino acids. CDR1 MNHEY and CDR2 SVGAGI come from the germline V gene. The V gene lost 8 bases and the J gene lost 2 bases, with 5 bases spanning the gap. The CDR3 reads CASQNTDTQYF. CDR3 DNA: TGTGCCAGCCAGAACACAGATACGCAGTATTTT.

This clonotype was detected only a few times. This chain connects TRBV4-3 to TRBJ1-2; unclear D gene. There are 15 residues in the CDR3. Deletions cut 0 bases from V and 5 bases from J, with 13 bases between. The germline gives CDR1 LGHNA, CDR2 YSLEER. The CDR3 DNA reads as TGCGCCAGCAGCCAAGAGGTGCAGGCAATTTATGGCTACACCTTC. It translates to CASSQEVQAIYGYTF.

This clonotype was picked up a small number of times. The chain recombines TRBV6-1 with TRBJ2-7; maybe TRBD2 (6 bases). The length of the CDR3 is 16 residues. The germline V and J ends were trimmed by 2 bases and 2 bases, with 16 bases remaining between them. Germline CDR1 and CDR2: MNHNS and SASEGT. CDR3 protein: CASSEWSGRATYEQYF. The CDR3 nucleotides are TGTGCCAGCAGTGAATGGAGCGGGCGGGCGACCTACGAGCAGTACTTC.

In this sample, this clonotype is medium-sized. V is TRBV6-1 and J is TRBJ2-3; 8 positions match TRBD1. V gave up 6 bases and J gave up 4 bases; unmatched junction bases: 9. This CDR3 region has 15 residues. Germline assignment: CDR1 MNHNS and CDR2 SASEGT. CDR3 sequence (DNA): TGTGCCAGCAGCCCGATTACAGGGGGTTCAGATACGCAGTATTTT. Translation: CASSPITGGSDTQYF.

The sample holds a few counts of this clonotype. The rearrangement joins TRBV27 to TRBJ2-3; 8 bases are shared with TRBD1. The CDR3 runs 18 residues. CDR1 and CDR2 from the germline V gene are MNHEY and SMNVEV (reference sequence). V trimming: 2 bases; J trimming: 4 bases; junction bases outside the gene matches: 14. The DNA for the CDR3 is TGTGCCAGCAGTTTACGAGGGGACAGGTTCGGCCTGCCAGATACGCAGTATTTT. This codes for CASSLRGDRFGLPDTQYF.

This chain joins TRBV11-3 and TRBJ2-1; D unresolved. CDR1 is SGHNT and CDR2 is YENEEA in the germline V gene. The germline V and J ends were trimmed by 8 bases and 7 bases, with 9 bases remaining between them. The CDR3 spans 11 residues. DNA for the CDR3: TGTGCCAGCCTCACTAATAATGAGCAGTTCTTC. This gives the protein CASLTNNEQFF.

The V and J genes are TRBV7-2 and TRBJ2-4; 7 bases agree with TRBD2. V shed 4 bases and J 12 bases; nucleotides not matched to a gene: 12. This CDR3 has 14 amino acids. CDR1 SGHTA and CDR2 FQGNSA come from the germline V gene. CDR3 protein: CASSSRGSRETQYF. DNA of the CDR3: TGTGCCAGCAGCTCTCGCGGGAGCAGAGAGACTCAGTACTTC.

V usage is TRBV6-1 and J usage is TRBJ1-1; D might be TRBD1 (6 bases). Trimming took 6 bases from V and 4 from J, leaving 21 bases between them. Germline V gene sequence: CDR1 MNHNS, CDR2 SASEGT. The CDR3 has 16 residues. The CDR3 DNA sequence: TGTGCCAGCAGAGAAACAAAAGGAGGGGGAGTCACTGAAGCTTTCTTT. As protein: CASRETKGGGVTEAFF.

In its sample, this clonotype was seen many times. V and J are TRBV6-1 and TRBJ2-6; TRBD2 matches at 9 bases. Germline V CDR1 and CDR2: MNHNS, SASEGT. The trim removed 5 bases at V and 2 bases at J, leaving 4 bases unmatched. The length of the CDR3 is 16 residues. The CDR3 coding sequence is TGTGCCAGCAGTTTAGCGGGGGTCACTGGGGCCAACGTCCTGACTTTC. It is translated as CASSLAGVTGANVLTF.